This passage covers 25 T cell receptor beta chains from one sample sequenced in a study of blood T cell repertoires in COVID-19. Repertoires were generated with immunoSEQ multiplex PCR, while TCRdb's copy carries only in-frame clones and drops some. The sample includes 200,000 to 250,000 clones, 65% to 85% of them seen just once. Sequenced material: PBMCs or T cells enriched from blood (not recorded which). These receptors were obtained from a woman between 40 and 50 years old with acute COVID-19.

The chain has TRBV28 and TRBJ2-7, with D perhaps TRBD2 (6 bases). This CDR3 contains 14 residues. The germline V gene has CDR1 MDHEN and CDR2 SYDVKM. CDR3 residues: CGTAGQLFSYEQYF. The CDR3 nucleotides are TGTGGCACGGCGGGGCAGTTGTTCTCCTACGAGCAGTACTTC.

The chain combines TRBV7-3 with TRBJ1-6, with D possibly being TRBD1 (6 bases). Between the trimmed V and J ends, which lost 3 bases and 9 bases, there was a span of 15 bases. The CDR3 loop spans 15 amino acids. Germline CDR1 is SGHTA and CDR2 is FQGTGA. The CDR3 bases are TGTGCCAGCAGCTTTATGGCAGGGGCAGGTTCACCCCTCCACTTT. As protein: CASSFMAGAGSPLHF.

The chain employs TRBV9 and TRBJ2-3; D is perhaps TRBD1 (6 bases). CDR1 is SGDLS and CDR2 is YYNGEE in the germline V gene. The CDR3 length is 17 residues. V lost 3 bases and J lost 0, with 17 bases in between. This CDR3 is CASSDNPNRASTDTQYF. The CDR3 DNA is TGTGCCAGCAGCGACAACCCCAACAGGGCGAGCACAGATACGCAGTATTTT. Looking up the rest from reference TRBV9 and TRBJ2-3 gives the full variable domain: DSGVTQTPKHLITATGQRVTLRCSPRSGDLSVYWYQQSLDQGLQFLIQYYNGEERAKGNILERFSAQQFPDLHSELNLSSLELGDSALYFCASSDNPNRASTDTQYFGPGTRLTVL.

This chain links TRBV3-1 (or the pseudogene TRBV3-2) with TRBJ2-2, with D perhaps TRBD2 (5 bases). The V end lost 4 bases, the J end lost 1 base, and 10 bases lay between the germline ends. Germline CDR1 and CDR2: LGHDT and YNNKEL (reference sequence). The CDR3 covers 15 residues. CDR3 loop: CASSPLAGNTGELFF. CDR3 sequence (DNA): TGTGCCAGCAGCCCTTTGGCGGGGAACACCGGGGAGCTGTTTTTT.

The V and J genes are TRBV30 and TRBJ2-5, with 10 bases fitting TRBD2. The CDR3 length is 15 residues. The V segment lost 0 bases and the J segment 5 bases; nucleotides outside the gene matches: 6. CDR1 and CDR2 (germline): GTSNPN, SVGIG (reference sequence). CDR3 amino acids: CAWSVPAGGAETQYF. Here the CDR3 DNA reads TGTGCCTGGAGTGTACCAGCGGGAGGGGCGGAGACCCAGTACTTC.

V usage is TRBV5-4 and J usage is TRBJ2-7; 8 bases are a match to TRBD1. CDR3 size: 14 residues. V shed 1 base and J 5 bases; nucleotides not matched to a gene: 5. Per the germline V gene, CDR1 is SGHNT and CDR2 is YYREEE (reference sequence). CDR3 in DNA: TGTGCCAGCAGCTTGTTACAGGGGGTTGACGAGCAGTACTTC. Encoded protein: CASSLLQGVDEQYF.

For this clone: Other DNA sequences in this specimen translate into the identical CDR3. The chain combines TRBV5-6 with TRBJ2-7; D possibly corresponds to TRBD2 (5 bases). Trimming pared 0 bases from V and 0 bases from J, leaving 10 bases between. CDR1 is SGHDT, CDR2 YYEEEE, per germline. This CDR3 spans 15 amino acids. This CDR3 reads CASSLVSGSSYEQYF. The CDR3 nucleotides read TGTGCCAGCAGCTTGGTCTCGGGGTCCTCCTACGAGCAGTACTTC.

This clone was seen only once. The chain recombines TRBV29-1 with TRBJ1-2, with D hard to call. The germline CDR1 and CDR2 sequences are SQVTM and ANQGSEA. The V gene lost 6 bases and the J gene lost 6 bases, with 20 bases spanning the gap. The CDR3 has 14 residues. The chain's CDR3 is CSVRTQTIVNGYTF. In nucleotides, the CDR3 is TGCAGCGTCCGAACTCAGACAATTGTGAATGGCTACACCTTC.

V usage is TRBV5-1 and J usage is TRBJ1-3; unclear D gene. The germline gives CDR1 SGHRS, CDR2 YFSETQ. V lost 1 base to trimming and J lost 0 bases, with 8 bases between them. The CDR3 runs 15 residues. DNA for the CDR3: TGCGCCAGCAGCTTGAGCAGACACTCTGGAAACACCATATATTTT. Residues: CASSLSRHSGNTIYF.

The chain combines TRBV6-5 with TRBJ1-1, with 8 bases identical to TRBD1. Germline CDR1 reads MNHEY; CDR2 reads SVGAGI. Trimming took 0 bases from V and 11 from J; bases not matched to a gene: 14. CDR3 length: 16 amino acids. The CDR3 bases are TGTGCCAGCAGTTACTCGAGGGGACAGGAAATCCTGATGGCTTTCTTT. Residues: CASSYSRGQEILMAFF.

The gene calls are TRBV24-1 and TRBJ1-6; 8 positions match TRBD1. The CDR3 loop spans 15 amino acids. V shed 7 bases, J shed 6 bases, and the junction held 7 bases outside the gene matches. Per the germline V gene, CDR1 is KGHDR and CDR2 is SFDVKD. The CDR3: CATSAGGAGNSPLHF. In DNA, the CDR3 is TGTGCCACCAGCGCAGGGGGCGCGGGTAATTCACCCCTCCACTTT.

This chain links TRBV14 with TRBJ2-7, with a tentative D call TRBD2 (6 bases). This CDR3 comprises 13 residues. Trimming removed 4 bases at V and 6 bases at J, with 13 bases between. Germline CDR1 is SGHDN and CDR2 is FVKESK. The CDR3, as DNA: TGTGCCAGCAGCCGGGCGGGGACCGGCGAGCAGTACTTC. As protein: CASSRAGTGEQYF.

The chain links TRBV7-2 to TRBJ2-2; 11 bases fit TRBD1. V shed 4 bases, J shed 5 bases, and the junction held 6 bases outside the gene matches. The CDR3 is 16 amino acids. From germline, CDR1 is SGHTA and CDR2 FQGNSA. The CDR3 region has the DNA TGTGCCAGCAGCTCCTACGGACAGGGGGCGACCGGGGAGCTGTTTTTT. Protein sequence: CASSSYGQGATGELFF.

CDR3 in DNA: TGTGCCAGTAGTATTGGCGGTGAAGGGACCCAGTACTTC. Its translation: CASSIGGEGTQYF. The gene calls are TRBV19 and TRBJ2-5; D gene unclear. CDR3 size: 13 residues. V was trimmed by 3 bases and J by 7 bases, leaving 12 bases between them. From germline, CDR1 is LNHDA and CDR2 SQIVND (reference sequence).

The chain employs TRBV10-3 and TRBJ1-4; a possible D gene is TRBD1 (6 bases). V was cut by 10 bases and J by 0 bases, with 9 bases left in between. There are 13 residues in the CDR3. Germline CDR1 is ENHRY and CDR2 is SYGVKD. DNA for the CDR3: TGTGCCACTGGACAGCCAACTAATGAAAAACTGTTTTTT. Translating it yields CATGQPTNEKLFF.

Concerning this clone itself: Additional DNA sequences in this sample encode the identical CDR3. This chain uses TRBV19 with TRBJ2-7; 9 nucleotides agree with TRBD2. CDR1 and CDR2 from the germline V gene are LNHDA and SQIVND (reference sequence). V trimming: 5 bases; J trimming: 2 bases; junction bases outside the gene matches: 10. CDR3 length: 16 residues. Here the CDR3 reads CASSDFVRGGPYEQYF. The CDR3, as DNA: TGTGCCAGTAGTGACTTCGTGCGGGGGGGCCCCTACGAGCAGTACTTC.

The CDR3 reads CASSLAGGGNYGYTF. The CDR3 DNA reads TGTGCCAGCAGCTTGGCAGGGGGTGGTAACTATGGCTACACCTTC. The J gene is TRBJ1-2, the V gene TRBV5-4; 7 positions agree with TRBD1. J gave up 1 base and V 0 bases, and 3 bases lay outside the gene matches. CDR3 length: 15 residues. CDR1 is SGHNT, CDR2 YYREEE, per germline (reference sequence).

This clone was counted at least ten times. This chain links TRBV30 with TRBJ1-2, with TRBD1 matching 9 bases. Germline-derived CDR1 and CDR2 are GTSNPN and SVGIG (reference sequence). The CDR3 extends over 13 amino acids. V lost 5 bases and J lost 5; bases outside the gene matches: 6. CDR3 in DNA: TGTGCCTGGGGACAGGGGCCGGGTTATGGCTACACCTTC. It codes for CAWGQGPGYGYTF.

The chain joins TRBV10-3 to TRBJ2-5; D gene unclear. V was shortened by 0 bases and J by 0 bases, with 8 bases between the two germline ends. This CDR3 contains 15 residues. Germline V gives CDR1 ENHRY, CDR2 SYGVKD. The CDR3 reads CAISESYGYQETQYF. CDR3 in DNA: TGTGCCATCAGTGAGTCATACGGGTACCAAGAGACCCAGTACTTC.

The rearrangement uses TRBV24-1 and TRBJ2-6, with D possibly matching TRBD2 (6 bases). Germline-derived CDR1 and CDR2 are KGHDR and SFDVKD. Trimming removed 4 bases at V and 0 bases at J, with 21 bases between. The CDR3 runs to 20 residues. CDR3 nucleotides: TGTGCCACCAGTGACGCCTCTCCGGCGGGGCTGAGCTCTGGGGCCAACGTCCTGACTTTC. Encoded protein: CATSDASPAGLSSGANVLTF.

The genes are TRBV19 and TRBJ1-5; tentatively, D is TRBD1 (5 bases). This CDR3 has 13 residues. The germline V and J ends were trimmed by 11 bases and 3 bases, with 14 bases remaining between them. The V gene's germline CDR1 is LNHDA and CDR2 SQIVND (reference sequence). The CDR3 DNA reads TGTGCCGTACAGGCCGACCCCAATCAGCCCCAGCATTTT. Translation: CAVQADPNQPQHF.

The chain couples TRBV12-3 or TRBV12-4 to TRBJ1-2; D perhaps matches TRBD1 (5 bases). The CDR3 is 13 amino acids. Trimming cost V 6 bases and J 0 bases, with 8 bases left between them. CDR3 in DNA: TGTGCCAGCAGCGACAGTTCTAACTATGGCTACACCTTC. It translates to CASSDSSNYGYTF.

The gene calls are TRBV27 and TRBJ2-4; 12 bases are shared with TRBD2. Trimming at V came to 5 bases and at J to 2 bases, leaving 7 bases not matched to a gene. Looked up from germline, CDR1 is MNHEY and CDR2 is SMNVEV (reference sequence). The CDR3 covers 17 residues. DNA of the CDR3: TGTGCCAGCAGTCCATGGGGACTAGCGGGTCCCAAAAACATTCAGTACTTC. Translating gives CASSPWGLAGPKNIQYF.

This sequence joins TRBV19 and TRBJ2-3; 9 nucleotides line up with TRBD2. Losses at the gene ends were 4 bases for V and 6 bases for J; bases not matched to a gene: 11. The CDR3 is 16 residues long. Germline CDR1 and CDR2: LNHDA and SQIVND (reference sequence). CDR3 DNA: TGTGCCAGTAGTACCGGCCGTGGTAGCGGGAGCGATACGCAGTATTTT. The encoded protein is CASSTGRGSGSDTQYF.

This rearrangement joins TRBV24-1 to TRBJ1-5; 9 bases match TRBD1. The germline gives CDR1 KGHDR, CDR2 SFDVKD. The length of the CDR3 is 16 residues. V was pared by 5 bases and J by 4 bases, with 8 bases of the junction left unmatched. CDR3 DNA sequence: TGTGCCACCAGTGTGGGGGGGGACAGGGATAATCAGCCCCAGCATTTT. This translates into CATSVGGDRDNQPQHF.